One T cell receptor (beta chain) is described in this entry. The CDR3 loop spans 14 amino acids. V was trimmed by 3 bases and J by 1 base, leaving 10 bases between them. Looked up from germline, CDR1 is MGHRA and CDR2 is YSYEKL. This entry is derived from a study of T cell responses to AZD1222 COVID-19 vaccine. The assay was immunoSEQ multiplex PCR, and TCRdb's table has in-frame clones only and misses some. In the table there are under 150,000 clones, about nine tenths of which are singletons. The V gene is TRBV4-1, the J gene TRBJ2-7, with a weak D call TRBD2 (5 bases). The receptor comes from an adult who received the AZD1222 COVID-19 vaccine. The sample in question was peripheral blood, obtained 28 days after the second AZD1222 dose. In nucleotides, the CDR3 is TGCGCCAGCAGCCACGGACTGACATCCTACGAGCAGTACTTC. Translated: CASSHGLTSYEQYF.